The TCR beta chain described here comes from a study of T cells after yellow fever vaccination. In making TCR cDNA, 5'RACE template switching added a universal primer site and UMIs to it. From the 5' RACE reads, TCRdb called clonotypes with MiXCR, one entry per CDR3 protein. Of roughly 99,000 distinct CDR3 sequences in the sample, about 5.8% were seen once. Study-level findings and limits: Post-booster reappearance was seen for most primary-vaccination clones (roughly 96% CD4, roughly 91% CD8). The presence of abundant clonotypes contaminating from the bulk population was possible in FACS-sorted repertoires.

Remarks on this clonotype: Its specificity is not known.

V was clipped by 7 bases and J by 4 bases; unmatched bases: 7. This CDR3 region has 14 residues. Here the sequenced sample was CD8+ T cells sorted from PBMCs, taken 10 days after the yellow fever booster vaccination. This TCR derives from a man aged 18 to 30 who received the YFV17D yellow fever vaccine. The chain employs TRBV12-3 or TRBV12-4 and TRBJ1-2, with TRBD1 identical over 9 bases. The CDR3 DNA reads TGTGCCAGCAACTCGGACAGGGGCCTCTATGGCTACACCTTC. This sequence encodes CASNSDRGLYGYTF.